One TCR beta chain is described in this entry. The antigen is not known. The data were obtained in a study of T cell responses to AZD1222 COVID-19 vaccine. Study-level results: Most donors were white British, females outnumbered males, and clonal diversity was possibly underestimated.

Repertoires were generated with immunoSEQ multiplex PCR, while TCRdb's copy carries only in-frame clones and drops some. The table has 90,000 to 140,000 clones, roughly nine tenths seen once; the top ten hold 44%. The CDR3 runs to 17 residues. Germline values: CDR1 MGHRA, CDR2 YSYEKL. Trimming removed 5 bases at V and 5 bases at J, with 23 bases between. The V call is TRBV4-1, the J call TRBJ2-3; tentative D call: TRBD2 (6 bases). The sample in question was peripheral blood, obtained 28 days after the second AZD1222 dose. The clonotype comes from an adult who received the AZD1222 COVID-19 vaccine. Written as DNA, the CDR3 is TGCGCCAGCAGCTCCCTATTCTTTCGGGAGCGGGTAGATACGCAGTATTTT. Its translation is CASSSLFFRERVDTQYF.